This TCR beta chain was sequenced in a study of T cells in Graves' hyperthyroidism and ophthalmopathy. Study-wide context: Sampling of peripheral blood happened at initial diagnosis, prior to any treatment.

From RNA transcripts, TCR beta CDR3 regions were amplified. The HTBI primer set was used in a first-round RT-PCR of the TCR CDR3. TCRdb redid the calling of the multiplex PCR reads with MiXCR, one entry per CDR3 protein. The sample has fewer than 900,000 distinct CDR3 sequences, about 16% seen once. This clonotype was recorded many times. Its cognate antigen is unknown. Germline assignment: CDR1 MNHEY and CDR2 SMNVEV (reference sequence). Germline trimming cut 2 bases from V and 0 bases from J; bases unmatched to any gene: 7. This CDR3 is 16 amino acids long. Overall study findings and caveats: Most clonotypes expanded in thyroid above 0.001 were likewise present in blood.

The clonotype was recovered from a man younger than 30 with Graves' hyperthyroidism. Sequencing was performed on blood. The chain uses TRBV27 and TRBJ2-7; TRBD2 agrees at 7 bases. CDR3 DNA sequence: TGTGCCAGCAGTTTACGGGCGGGAGAGTTCTCCTACGAGCAGTACTTC. Protein: CASSLRAGEFSYEQYF.